This T cell receptor beta chain was captured in a study of CD8+ T cells in alopecia areata. The wider study: Tofacitinib lasted 6 to 18 months, then 6 months off drug. The authors scored treated patients' severity by affected scalp percentage.

Overall study findings and caveats: Many of the expanded lesional clones endured in scalp and blood while on tofacitinib. Tofacitinib yielded significantly lower scalp clonality and fewer expanded CD8+ clones among the top 100.

Following RNA extraction, reverse transcription yielded cDNA that acted as the sequencing template. Clones were read by immunoSEQ multiplex PCR, and TCRdb kept only the in-frame ones, dropping some. The table lists some 200,000 clones, around three fifths of them singletons. This clone was observed a few times. Its antigen remains unidentified. V trimming: 6 bases; J trimming: 7 bases; junction bases outside the gene matches: 7. This CDR3 is 14 amino acids long. Germline values: CDR1 SNHLY, CDR2 FYNNEI. Regarding treatment: oral pan-JAK inhibitor, 5-10 mg twice daily. The sequences come from CD4+ T cells sorted from blood, collected at week 4, from a patient treated with tofacitinib. This receptor was identified in a human donor with alopecia areata. This chain connects TRBV2 to TRBJ2-2, with 8 bases lining up with TRBD2. The CDR3 region is CASSGTRTGGELFF. The CDR3 coding sequence is TGTGCCAGCAGCGGGACTAGAACCGGCGGGGAGCTGTTTTTT.